This TCR beta chain stems from a study of T cells in Graves' hyperthyroidism and ophthalmopathy. RNA transcripts provided the source from which TCR beta CDR3 regions were amplified. HTBI primers were used for first-round RT-PCR of the TCR CDR3. A single record per CDR3 protein comes from TCRdb applying MiXCR to the multiplex PCR reads. The data show approximately 640,000 distinct CDR3 sequences, with about 17% seen just once and approximately 3.9% held by the top ten. The CDR3 is 14 residues long. The J segment lost 8 bases and the V segment lost 5 bases, leaving 6 bases of the junction unmatched. The germline V gene encodes CDR1 SGHAT and CDR2 FQNNGV.

The chain is built from TRBV11-2 and TRBJ2-3; 11 positions agree with TRBD2. The clonotype was recovered from a woman under 40 with Graves' hyperthyroidism. The sequenced material came from blood. CDR3 protein: CASSAPLAGGTQYF. The CDR3 bases are TGTGCCAGCAGCGCACCGCTAGCGGGAGGTACGCAGTATTTT.